This T cell receptor beta chain was profiled in a study of a mutant IDH1 vaccine in newly diagnosed glioma. The wider study: Eight vaccine injections were given to patients in weeks 1, 3, 5, 7, 11, 15, 19 and 23. Patients received vaccination from 4-6 weeks after radiotherapy alone, or with temozolomide cycles. Study-level results: Changes in top peripheral clonotypes did not appear linked to pseudoprogression.

Time point noted: week 23, last vaccination. Each dose of the vaccine consisted of 300 ug of mutant IDH1 20-mer peptide, with topical imiquimod. New WHO grade 3 or 4 astrocytomas that were IDH1-mutant and ATRX-lost occurred in the donors. Profiling relied on immunoSEQ multiplex PCR, and the TCRdb table lists in-frame clones only, not all of them. The repertoire holds around 30,000 clones, with around 87% as singletons. The V segment lost 7 bases and the J segment 2 bases; nucleotides outside the gene matches: 9. CDR1 is MNHEY and CDR2 is SMNVEV in the germline V gene (reference sequence). This CDR3 region has 16 residues. Concerning this clone itself: The antigen remains unidentified.

This TCR came from a man between 35 and 55 years old with glioma. The sample consisted of PBMCs, taken from a glioma patient whose treatment included an IDH1 peptide vaccine. This rearrangement joins TRBV27 to TRBJ2-3, with 10 nucleotides matching TRBD1. The CDR3 DNA reads as TGTGCCAGCAAGGTCCTCGGGACAGGGGCCACAGATACGCAGTATTTT. This codes for CASKVLGTGATDTQYF.